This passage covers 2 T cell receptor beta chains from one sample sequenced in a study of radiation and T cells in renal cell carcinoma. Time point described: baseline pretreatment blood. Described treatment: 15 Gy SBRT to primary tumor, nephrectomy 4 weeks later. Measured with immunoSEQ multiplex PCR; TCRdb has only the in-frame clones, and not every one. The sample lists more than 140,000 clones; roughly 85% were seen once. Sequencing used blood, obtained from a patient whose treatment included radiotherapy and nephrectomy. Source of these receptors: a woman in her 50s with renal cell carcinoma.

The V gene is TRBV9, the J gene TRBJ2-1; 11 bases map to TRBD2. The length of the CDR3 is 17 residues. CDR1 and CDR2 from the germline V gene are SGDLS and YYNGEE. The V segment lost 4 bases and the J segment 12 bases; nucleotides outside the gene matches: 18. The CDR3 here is CASSPRGGLAETRGQFF. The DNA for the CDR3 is TGTGCCAGCAGCCCCCGGGGGGGACTAGCGGAGACGCGGGGGCAGTTCTTC.

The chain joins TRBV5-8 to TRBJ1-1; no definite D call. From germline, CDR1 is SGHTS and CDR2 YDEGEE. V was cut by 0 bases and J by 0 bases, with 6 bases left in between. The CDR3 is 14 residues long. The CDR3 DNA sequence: TGTGCCAGCAGCTTGGCCACAGTGAACACTGAAGCTTTCTTT. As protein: CASSLATVNTEAFF.